Given below is one TCR beta chain in context. What it recognizes is unknown. V lost 3 bases, J lost 1 base, and 9 bases lay in between. This CDR3 is built from 14 residues. The V gene's germline CDR1 is SGHTA and CDR2 FQGNSA. This sample was taken from a study of beta chain features in type 1 diabetes. The study, taken as a whole, reports: Significant though moderate, a shortening of TCRB CDR3s appeared in all four CD4+ subsets of Type 1 diabetes patients. Reduced insertions and increased deletions marked VDJ junctions in type 1 diabetes patients.

Expressed TCRB transcripts were sequenced, since all the RNA that had been isolated was reverse transcribed. Assay used: immunoSEQ multiplex PCR; TCRdb lists only in-frame clones, some missing. Among under 900,000 clones, 15% to 20% were seen once, and the ten largest hold 0.023%. This clonotype was obtained from a woman between 18 and 29 years old in good health. Sequenced material: naive CD4+ T cells from blood. The rearrangement joins TRBV7-2 to TRBJ1-1; D ambiguous. The CDR3 DNA is TGTGCCAGCAGCTTTCAGGCCGGGAACACTGAAGCTTTCTTT. It is translated as CASSFQAGNTEAFF.